The clone carrying this T cell receptor (beta chain) has more than one count but fewer than ten. The CDR3 loop spans 13 amino acids. The V end lost 6 bases, the J end lost 4 bases, and 10 bases lay between the germline ends. Germline CDR1 ENHRY, CDR2 SYGVKD. In TCRdb, the RT-PCR reads were re-called with MiXCR into one record per CDR3 protein. The data hold almost 700,000 distinct CDR3 sequences, with 14% observed a single time. The source material was memory CD4+ T cells from blood. The chain employs TRBV10-3 and TRBJ1-3, with unresolved D. The receptor's source is a female donor in good health, serving as a healthy control. CDR3 nucleotide sequence: TGTGCCATCAGGGAGAGGGAGGGAAACACCATATATTTT. Translation gives CAIREREGNTIYF.